Below are 10 T cell receptor beta chains sequenced from a single sample in a study of shared clonotypes between healthy human individuals. The method was immunoSEQ multiplex PCR; TCRdb's version includes in-frame clones alone and lacks a portion of them. The sample has about 2.4 million clones, around 90% seen once; the top ten hold roughly 0.15%. Source material: naive CD4+ T cells sorted from blood. Subset specified: CD45RA+ positively selected. Source of these receptors: a man in his late teens or twenties in good health.

The chain has TRBV28 and TRBJ1-5, with D possibly being TRBD1 (6 bases). This CDR3 contains 16 residues. V lost 2 bases to trimming and J lost 4 bases, with 15 bases between them. The V gene's germline CDR1 is MDHEN and CDR2 SYDVKM. The CDR3 region is CASSLGGRGWNQPQHF. CDR3 DNA: TGTGCCAGCAGTTTAGGGGGCAGGGGCTGGAATCAGCCCCAGCATTTT.

The chain has TRBV6-1 and TRBJ2-1; D not certain. V dropped 3 bases and J dropped 1 base, with 10 bases sitting between them. CDR3 length equals 15 residues. CDR1 is MNHNS and CDR2 is SASEGT in the germline V gene. DNA for the CDR3: TGTGCCAGCAGTGAGAATGGACCTTCCTACAATGAGCAGTTCTTC. Amino acids: CASSENGPSYNEQFF.

A few counts support this clone. The chain combines TRBV6-5 with TRBJ1-1; D not resolved. The CDR3 length is 13 residues. Germline V CDR1 and CDR2: MNHEY, SVGAGI. The V end was cut by 6 bases, the J end by 7 bases, with 15 bases between. The CDR3 reads CASRGGDGSEAFF. In nucleotides, the CDR3 is TGTGCCAGCAGGGGCGGCGACGGGAGTGAAGCTTTCTTT.

The V and J genes are TRBV27 and TRBJ1-4; 7 bases line up with TRBD1. The CDR3 runs to 15 residues. The germline V gene has CDR1 MNHEY and CDR2 SMNVEV (reference sequence). V shed 5 bases, J shed 4 bases, and the junction held 7 bases outside the gene matches. CDR3 amino acids: CASSPDRGRNEKLFF. CDR3 nucleotide sequence: TGTGCCAGCAGTCCCGATAGGGGGCGTAATGAAAAACTGTTTTTT.

This chain uses TRBV7-2 with TRBJ1-2; D is ambiguous. Germline lookup yields CDR1 SGHTA and CDR2 FQGNSA. CDR3 size: 16 residues. Trimming cost V 5 bases and J 0 bases, with 16 bases left between them. The CDR3 DNA reads as TGTGCCAGCAGCGTCCGGGTGTCGCCGTCTAACTATGGCTACACCTTC. Translation: CASSVRVSPSNYGYTF.

The J gene is TRBJ1-3, the V gene TRBV28, with D possibly being TRBD1 (6 bases). Per germline, CDR1 MDHEN and CDR2 SYDVKM. Trimming cost V 10 bases and J 0 bases, with 16 bases left between them. The CDR3 spans 15 residues. The CDR3 loop is CAIQGRATSGNTIYF. The DNA for the CDR3 is TGTGCCATCCAGGGGAGGGCGACCTCTGGAAACACCATATATTTT.

This clone has just a few counts. The chain combines TRBV19 with TRBJ2-2; tentative D call: TRBD1 (5 bases). Germline loops: CDR1 LNHDA, CDR2 SQIVND (reference sequence). V dropped 4 bases and J dropped 5 bases, with 11 bases sitting between them. The CDR3 consists of 14 residues. In nucleotides, the CDR3 is TGTGCCAGTAGTAATCAGGGTCGGACCGGGGAGCTGTTTTTT. Its protein is CASSNQGRTGELFF.

The chain recombines TRBV30 with TRBJ1-2; TRBD1 is a possible D gene (5 bases). With 7 bases removed from V and 1 base from J, the gap between germline ends came to 13 bases. CDR1 is GTSNPN, CDR2 SVGIG, per germline (reference sequence). CDR3 length equals 13 residues. For the CDR3, the DNA is TGTGCCTTGGGGCGGGGGATTAACTATGGCTACACCTTC. This encodes CALGRGINYGYTF.

The chain links TRBV7-9 to TRBJ2-7, with D tentatively TRBD1 or TRBD2 (5 bases each). The CDR3 is 14 residues long. Trimming removed 5 bases from V and 2 bases from J, with 13 bases in between. Germline assignment: CDR1 SEHNR and CDR2 FQNEAQ (reference sequence). The CDR3 loop is CASSPDLGAYEQYF. CDR3 nucleotides: TGTGCCAGCAGCCCAGACCTGGGGGCCTACGAGCAGTACTTC. The complete variable domain, with remaining parts taken from reference TRBV7-9 and TRBJ2-7, reads DTGVSQNPRHKITKRGQNVTFRCDPISEHNRLYWYRQTLGQGPEFLTYFQNEAQLEKSRLLSDRFSAERPKGSFSTLEIQRTEQGDSAMYLCASSPDLGAYEQYFGPGTRLTVT.

This clone occurred once. The genes are TRBV6-1 and TRBJ1-6; TRBD1 matches at 7 bases. The germline V gene has CDR1 MNHNS and CDR2 SASEGT. The CDR3 has 16 amino acids. V dropped 4 bases and J dropped 1; count of bases not matched to a gene: 4. This chain's CDR3 is CASSGFRGSYNSPLHF. The CDR3 coding sequence is TGTGCCAGCAGTGGTTTCAGGGGGTCCTATAATTCACCCCTCCACTTT.